These T cell receptor beta chains were read from a single sample in a study of blood T cell repertoires in COVID-19. Method: immunoSEQ multiplex PCR; TCRdb's copy keeps in-frame clones and lacks some. The sample has about 160,000 clones, more than 75% seen once; the top ten hold around 6.5%. Sequencing was carried out using peripheral blood. These TCRs come from a man aged 80 or over with acute or convalescent COVID-19. The CDR3 runs from the conserved cysteine through the conserved F or W. D genes are given only for firm matches. The listing skips clone size in some rows; elsewhere it reads once, few, many or a size class.

V gene	J gene	D gene	clone size	CDR3 length	CDR3 protein	CDR3 DNA
TRBV7-6	TRBJ2-6	TRBD1	-	17	CASSAGTGGSGANVLTF	TGTGCCAGCAGCGCCGGGACAGGGGGCTCTGGGGCCAACGTCCTGACTTTC
TRBV6-2/TRBV6-3	TRBJ1-2	TRBD1	-	15	CASSYGGQGNYGYTF	TGTGCCAGCAGTTACGGGGGACAGGGAAACTATGGCTACACCTTC
TRBV2	TRBJ1-5	-	-	12	CASDGGPQPQHF	TGTGCCAGCGATGGAGGGCCGCAGCCCCAGCATTTT
TRBV28	TRBJ1-2	-	-	13	CASFEGANYGYTF	TGTGCCAGTTTCGAGGGAGCTAACTATGGCTACACCTTC
TRBV5-5	TRBJ2-5	-	-	14	CASSLVQGWETQYF	TGTGCCAGCAGCTTGGTCCAGGGTTGGGAGACCCAGTACTTC
TRBV18	TRBJ2-5	-	once	15	CASSRARAKQETQYF	TGTGCCAGCTCACGGGCCAGGGCGAAACAAGAGACCCAGTACTTC
TRBV21-1	TRBJ2-1	-	-	14	CASSKSRLASKQFF	TGTGCCAGCAGCAAAAGCCGACTAGCCAGCAAGCAGTTCTTC
TRBV4-1	TRBJ2-3	-	once	17	CASSQDVYGSGKDTQYF	TGCGCCAGCAGCCAAGATGTGTACGGGAGTGGGAAAGATACGCAGTATTTT
TRBV6-5	TRBJ1-1	-	-	13	CASKRRVNTEAFF	TGTGCCAGCAAAAGGAGGGTGAACACTGAAGCTTTCTTT
TRBV24-1	TRBJ2-7	-	-	16	CATSVDCGDVSYEQYF	TGTGCCACCAGTGTAGACTGCGGGGATGTCTCCTACGAGCAGTACTTC
TRBV12-5	TRBJ2-2	-	-	15	CASGLYERNTGELFF	TGTGCTAGTGGTTTGTATGAGCGGAACACCGGGGAGCTGTTTTTT
TRBV5-6	TRBJ2-7	-	-	12	CASSPGQKVQYF	TGTGCCAGCAGCCCCGGACAGAAGGTGCAGTACTTC